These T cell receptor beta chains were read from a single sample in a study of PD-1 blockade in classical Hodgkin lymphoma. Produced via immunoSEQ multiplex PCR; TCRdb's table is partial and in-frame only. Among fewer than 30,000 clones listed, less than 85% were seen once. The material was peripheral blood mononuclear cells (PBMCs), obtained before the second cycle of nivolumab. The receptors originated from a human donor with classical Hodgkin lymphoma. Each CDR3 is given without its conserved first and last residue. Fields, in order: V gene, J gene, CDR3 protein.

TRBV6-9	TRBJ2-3	AGPKEDTQY
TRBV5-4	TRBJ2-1	ASSLLAVRSYNEQF
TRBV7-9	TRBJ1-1	ASSQAGGRDEAF
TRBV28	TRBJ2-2	ASSLGDREAGELF
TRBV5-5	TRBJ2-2	ASSLRSLAGGPSGELF
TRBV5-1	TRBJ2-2	ASSPTELNTGELF
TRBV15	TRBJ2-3	ATSRQGSTDTQY
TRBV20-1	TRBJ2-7	SATGSYEQY
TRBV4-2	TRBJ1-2	ASSQDLLNYGYT
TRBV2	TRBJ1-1	ASSVWLNTEAF
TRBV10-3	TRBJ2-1	AISRLDRGGNEQF
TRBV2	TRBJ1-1	ASSVFGQGNTEAF
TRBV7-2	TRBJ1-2	ASSLTGHT
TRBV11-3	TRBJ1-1	ASSFLYTEAF
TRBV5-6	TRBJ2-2	ASSLGLAVNTGELF
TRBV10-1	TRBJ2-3	ASSETLAGGFTDTQY
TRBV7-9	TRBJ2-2	APDGTGELF
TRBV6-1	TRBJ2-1	ASLLAGGDNEQF
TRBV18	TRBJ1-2	ASSPLTLYGYT
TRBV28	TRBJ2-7	ASSFHEQY
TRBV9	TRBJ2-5	ASSYGTGGPETQY
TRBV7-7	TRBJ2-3	ASSLTGASTDTQY
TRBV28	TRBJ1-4	ASCENEKLF
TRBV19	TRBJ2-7	ASSIVAAGSYEQY
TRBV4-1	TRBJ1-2	ASSQELRADHGYT
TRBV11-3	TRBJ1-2	ASSLGDSLYGYT
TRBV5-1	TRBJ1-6	ASSFRDGRTSPLH
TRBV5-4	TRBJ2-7	ASNPGRGKQY
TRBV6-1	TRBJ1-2	ASKGQGNGYT
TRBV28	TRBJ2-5	ASSFATGPLVTQY
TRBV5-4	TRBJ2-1	ASSLDSNEQF
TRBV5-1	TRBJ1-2	ASSLAVYRGPQNYGYT
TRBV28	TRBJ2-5	ASSLGTQETQY
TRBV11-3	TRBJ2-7	ASSFGSQGEQY
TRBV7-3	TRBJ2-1	ASSPGLVPYNEQF
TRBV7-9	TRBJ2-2	ASSSPPSGRGNTGELF